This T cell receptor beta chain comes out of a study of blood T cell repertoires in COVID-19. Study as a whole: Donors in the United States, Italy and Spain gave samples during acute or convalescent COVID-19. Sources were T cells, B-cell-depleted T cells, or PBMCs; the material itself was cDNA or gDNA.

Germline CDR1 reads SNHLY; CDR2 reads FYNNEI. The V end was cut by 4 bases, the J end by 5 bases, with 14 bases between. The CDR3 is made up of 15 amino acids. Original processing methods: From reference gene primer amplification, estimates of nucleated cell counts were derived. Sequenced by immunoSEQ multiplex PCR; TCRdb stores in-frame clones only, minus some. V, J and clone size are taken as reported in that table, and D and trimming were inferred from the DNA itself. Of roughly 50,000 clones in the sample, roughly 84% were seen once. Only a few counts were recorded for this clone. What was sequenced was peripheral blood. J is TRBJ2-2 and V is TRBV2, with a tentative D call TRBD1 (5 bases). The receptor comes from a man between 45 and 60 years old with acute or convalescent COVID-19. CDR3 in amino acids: CASSVKLRGTGELFF. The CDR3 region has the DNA TGTGCCAGCAGTGTGAAACTTAGGGGTACCGGGGAGCTGTTTTTT.